This T cell receptor (beta chain) was captured in a study of brain T cells in children with intractable seizures. Using immunoSEQ multiplex PCR, the repertoire was profiled, and TCRdb retains in-frame clones only, with some absent. The sample has around 80,000 clones; approximately 89% are singletons. This CDR3 has 11 residues. V was cut by 6 bases and J by 10 bases, with 10 bases left in between. Looked up from germline, CDR1 is SEHNR and CDR2 is FQNEAQ (reference sequence). This sequence originates from a girl aged 2 to 10 with Rasmussen encephalitis and intractable seizures. The V gene is TRBV7-9, the J gene TRBJ1-5; D ambiguous. The sample consisted of peripheral blood, taken at surgery. In nucleotides, the CDR3 is TGTGCCAGCAGTTTATCTGGACCCCAGCATTTT. As protein: CASSLSGPQHF.